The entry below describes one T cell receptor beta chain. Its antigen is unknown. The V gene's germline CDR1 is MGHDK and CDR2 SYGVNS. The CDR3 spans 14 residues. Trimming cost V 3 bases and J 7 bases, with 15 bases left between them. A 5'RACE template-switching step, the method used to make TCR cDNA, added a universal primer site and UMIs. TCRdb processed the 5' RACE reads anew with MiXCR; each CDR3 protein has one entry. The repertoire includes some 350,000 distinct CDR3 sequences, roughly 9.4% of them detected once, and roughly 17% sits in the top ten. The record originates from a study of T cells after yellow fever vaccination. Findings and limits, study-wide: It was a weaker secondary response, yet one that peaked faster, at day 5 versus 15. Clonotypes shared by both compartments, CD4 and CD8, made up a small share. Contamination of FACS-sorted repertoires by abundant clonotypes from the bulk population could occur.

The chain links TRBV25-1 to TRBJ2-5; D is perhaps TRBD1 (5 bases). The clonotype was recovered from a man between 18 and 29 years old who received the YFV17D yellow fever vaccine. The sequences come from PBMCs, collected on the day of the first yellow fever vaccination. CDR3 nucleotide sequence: TGTGCCAGCAGTGATCAACTGGGGCGCGGGACCCAGTACTTC. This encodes CASSDQLGRGTQYF.